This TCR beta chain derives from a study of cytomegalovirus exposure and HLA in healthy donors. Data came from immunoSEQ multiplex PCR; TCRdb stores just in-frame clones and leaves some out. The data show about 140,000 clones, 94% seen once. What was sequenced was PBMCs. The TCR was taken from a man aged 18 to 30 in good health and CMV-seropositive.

The CDR3, as DNA: TGCGCCAGCAGCCAAAGGACTAGCGGGAGCTATGAGCAGTTCTTC. Translation gives CASSQRTSGSYEQFF. The chain recombines TRBV5-1 with TRBJ2-1; 13 bases map to TRBD2. V lost 4 bases and J lost 8; bases outside the gene matches: 6. Germline V gene data show CDR1 as SGHRS and CDR2 as YFSETQ. The CDR3 length is 15 residues.